Each of the 5 T cell receptor beta chains below was sequenced from the same sample in a study of CD8 T cells in ankylosing spondylitis. Their antigens are not known. Overall study findings and caveats: Seemingly characteristic of ankylosing spondylitis blood was a TCR beta motif consisting of fewer than 10 highly homologous variants.

TCRdb processed the 5' RACE reads anew with MiXCR; each CDR3 protein has one entry. The top ten clones hold 15% to 20% of a sample with around 770,000 distinct CDR3 sequences, roughly 20% of them seen once. Material: blood, either unsorted or a sorted T cell fraction (not recorded which). These receptors originate from a male donor with ankylosing spondylitis.

The chain recombines TRBV6-4 with TRBJ2-3, with 7 nucleotides matching TRBD2. J was trimmed by 4 bases and V by 6 bases; bases with no gene match: 13. The CDR3 is 16 residues long. Germline V gene lookup returns CDR1 MRHNA and CDR2 SNTAGT. CDR3 in DNA: TGTGCCAGCAGCCACCTCGGTGGGAGCGGGGCAGATACGCAGTATTTT. Protein sequence: CASSHLGGSGADTQYF.

This clonotype was seen more than once but under ten times. J is TRBJ2-1 and V is TRBV4-3, with 7 bases lining up with TRBD1. The CDR3 totals 13 residues. Trimming took 3 bases from V and 9 from J; bases not matched to a gene: 5. Germline CDR1 reads LGHNA; CDR2 reads YSLEER. CDR3 region: CASSQEQGSEQFF. The CDR3 DNA reads as TGCGCCAGCAGCCAGGAACAGGGGAGTGAGCAGTTCTTC.

V and J are TRBV30 and TRBJ1-5; tentatively, D is TRBD1 (5 bases). Trimming removed 3 bases at V and 2 bases at J, with 17 bases between. There are 16 residues in the CDR3. CDR1 and CDR2 (germline): GTSNPN, SVGIG (reference sequence). The CDR3 here is CAWSGGKTGGNQPQHF. CDR3 DNA: TGTGCCTGGAGCGGGGGGAAAACGGGCGGCAATCAGCCCCAGCATTTT.

The V gene is TRBV2, the J gene TRBJ1-5; 8 bases agree with TRBD1. The germline V gene has CDR1 SNHLY and CDR2 FYNNEI. This CDR3 has 15 residues. The ends lost 4 bases at V and 0 bases at J; junction bases unmatched: 2. Here the CDR3 DNA reads TGTGCCAGCAGTGCACAGGGGGATAGCAATCAGCCCCAGCATTTT. Protein sequence: CASSAQGDSNQPQHF.

The chain couples TRBV4-1 to TRBJ2-1; TRBD1 or TRBD2 may be the D gene (5 bases each). The germline V gene encodes CDR1 MGHRA and CDR2 YSYEKL. Trimming stripped 1 base from V and 4 bases from J, with 20 bases between. The CDR3 sequence is 18 residues long. The CDR3 DNA follows: TGCGCCAGCAGCCAAGGGGACCAGGGATGGGGATTATACAATGAGCAGTTCTTC. It yields the protein CASSQGDQGWGLYNEQFF.